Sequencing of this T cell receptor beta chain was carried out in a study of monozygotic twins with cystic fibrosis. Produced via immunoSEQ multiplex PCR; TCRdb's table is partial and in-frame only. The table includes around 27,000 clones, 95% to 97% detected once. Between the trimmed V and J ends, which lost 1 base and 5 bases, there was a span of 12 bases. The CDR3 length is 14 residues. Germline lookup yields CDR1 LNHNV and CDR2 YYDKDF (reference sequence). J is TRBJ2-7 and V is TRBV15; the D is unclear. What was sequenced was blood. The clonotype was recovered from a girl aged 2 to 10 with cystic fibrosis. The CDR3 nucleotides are TGTGCCACCAGCAGAGCTGGGGAAGGAAACGAGCAGTACTTC. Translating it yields CATSRAGEGNEQYF.